The sample holds a few counts of the clone carrying this TCR beta chain. Its ends do not fully match the called genes, so a read error is possible. The entry originates in a study of cytomegalovirus exposure and HLA in healthy donors. The V gene's germline CDR1 is SEHNR and CDR2 FQNEAQ (reference sequence). The CDR3 has 15 residues. The study ran its PCR with 60 Vbeta and 13 Jbeta primers. The table came from immunoSEQ multiplex PCR; TCRdb's copy has only in-frame clones and leaves some out. The sample has 150,000 to 200,000 clones, roughly 88% seen once. The chain has TRBV7-9 and TRBJ1-2, with 9 bases that match TRBD1. The source material was PBMCs. The sequence derives from a woman aged 18-29 years in good health and CMV-seronegative. CDR3 region: CSSSNNRQGDYGYTF. In nucleotides, the CDR3 is TGTTCCAGCAGCAATAACCGACAGGGGGACTATGGCTACACCTTC.